The 9 T cell receptor beta chains below come from one sample, sequenced in a study of T cells in Graves' hyperthyroidism and ophthalmopathy. TCR beta CDR3 regions were amplified from RNA. TCR CDR3 underwent first-round RT-PCR with the HTBI primer set. TCRdb re-called the multiplex PCR reads with MiXCR, one entry per CDR3 protein. This table has about 520,000 distinct CDR3 sequences, less than 25% appearing once. The sample was blood. These receptors originate from a man younger than 35 with Graves' hyperthyroidism.

This clonotype has just a few counts. The rearrangement uses TRBV6-5 and TRBJ1-1; D gene ambiguous. Trimming cost V 0 bases and J 9 bases, with 14 bases left between them. The germline CDR1 and CDR2 sequences are MNHEY and SVGAGI. This CDR3 is 14 amino acids long. The CDR3 protein is CASSYSILIPKAFF. The CDR3 DNA follows: TGTGCCAGCAGTTACTCGATCCTGATTCCTAAAGCTTTCTTT.

This clonotype was seen many times. The V call is TRBV7-9, the J call TRBJ2-5, with D tentatively TRBD2 (5 bases). This CDR3 contains 14 residues. The V end was cut by 3 bases, the J end by 4 bases, with 12 bases between. CDR1 and CDR2 (germline): SEHNR, FQNEAQ (reference sequence). The CDR3 bases are TGTGCCAGCAGCTTCCTCAGCGGACGAGAGACCCAGTACTTC. Translation gives CASSFLSGRETQYF.

The V call is TRBV6-1, the J call TRBJ2-7; TRBD2 is a possible D gene (5 bases). V was clipped by 5 bases and J by 6 bases, with 14 bases between them. CDR1 is MNHNS, CDR2 SASEGT, per germline. The CDR3 extends over 13 amino acids. In nucleotides, the CDR3 is TGTGCCAGCAGTACCTTATACGCGGGCGAGCAGTACTTC. It translates to CASSTLYAGEQYF.

This rearrangement joins TRBV10-2 to TRBJ1-3; D is unresolved. Trimming removed 0 bases from V and 4 bases from J, with 10 bases in between. This CDR3 is built from 15 residues. Germline V gives CDR1 WSHSY, CDR2 SAAADI. The CDR3 protein is CASSESQIAGNTIYF. The CDR3 DNA reads TGCGCCAGCAGTGAGTCACAAATAGCCGGAAACACCATATATTTT.

In this sample, this clonotype turned up many times. The chain recombines TRBV10-3 with TRBJ1-2; 7 bases match TRBD1. V trimming: 5 bases; J trimming: 8 bases; junction bases outside the gene matches: 8. CDR1 and CDR2 (germline): ENHRY, SYGVKD. The CDR3 consists of 13 residues. CDR3 residues: CAISSTGMGGYTF. CDR3 nucleotide sequence: TGTGCCATCAGTTCGACAGGGATGGGAGGCTACACCTTC.

The V call is TRBV27, the J call TRBJ2-2; TRBD1 agrees at 8 bases. The CDR3 runs to 17 residues. V lost 5 bases, J lost 3 bases, and 11 bases stayed unmatched. Germline loops: CDR1 MNHEY, CDR2 SMNVEV (reference sequence). The CDR3 spells CASSPVRTGSDTGELFF. CDR3 sequence (DNA): TGTGCCAGCAGTCCCGTTCGGACAGGGAGTGACACCGGGGAGCTGTTTTTT.

The chain has TRBV4-1 and TRBJ1-5; 8 bases are shared with TRBD1. The ends lost 4 bases at V and 3 bases at J; junction bases unmatched: 8. The CDR3 loop spans 16 amino acids. CDR1 is MGHRA, CDR2 YSYEKL, per germline. CDR3 in DNA: TGCGCCAGCAGCCCACTCGGGACAGGCGACAATCAGCCCCAGCATTTT. It is translated as CASSPLGTGDNQPQHF.

V is TRBV18 and J is TRBJ2-5, with unresolved D. CDR3 length equals 12 residues. Germline CDR1 reads KGHSH; CDR2 reads LQKENI. V shed 10 bases and J shed 7 bases, with 16 bases lying between them. The chain's CDR3 is CATNHYLGTQYF. CDR3 coding DNA: TGTGCCACTAATCACTACCTCGGGACCCAGTACTTC.

This clonotype showed up just a few times. In nucleotides, the CDR3 is TGTGCCAGCTCACCAGAGTCTCCGCATGGCTACACCTTC. Its translation: CASSPESPHGYTF. V usage is TRBV18 and J usage is TRBJ1-2; D is undetermined. Germline CDR1 reads KGHSH; CDR2 reads LQKENI. V lost 2 bases, J lost 6 bases, and 10 bases lay in between. The CDR3 has 13 residues. Complete variable domain (other parts from reference TRBV18 and TRBJ1-2): NAGVMQNPRHLVRRRGQEARLRCSPMKGHSHVYWYRQLPEEGLKFMVYLQKENIIDESGMPKERFSAEFPKEGPSILRIQQVVRGDSAAYFCASSPESPHGYTFGSGTRLTVV.